This T cell receptor beta chain was documented in a study of T cells in Graves' hyperthyroidism and ophthalmopathy. Study conclusions and caveats: Ophthalmopathy and stable hyperthyroidism were separated by a 13 V-J model. Among clonotypes expanded in thyroid above 0.001, most were also found in blood.

This clonotype was picked up a small number of times. Its antigen is unknown. Germline V CDR1 and CDR2: LGHNA, YSLEER. Trimming pared 0 bases from V and 2 bases from J, leaving 10 bases between. There are 15 residues in the CDR3. The hyperthyroidism was newly diagnosed and had lasted under 2 months; the patients were aged 18 to 65. There were TCR beta CDR3 regions amplified from RNA transcripts. A first-round RT-PCR of the TCR CDR3 used the HTBI primer set. TCRdb re-called the multiplex PCR reads with MiXCR, one entry per CDR3 protein. The table has roughly 420,000 distinct CDR3 sequences, more than 15% seen once.

Sequencing used blood. The chain links TRBV4-3 to TRBJ1-2; D call uncertain. This receptor was obtained from a woman younger than 30 with Graves' hyperthyroidism. In DNA, the CDR3 is TGCGCCAGCAGCCAAGATCGCTACAGCAACTATGGCTACACCTTC. Amino acids: CASSQDRYSNYGYTF.